One and the same sample provided the 7 T cell receptor beta chains below, sequenced in a study of T cell changes during pregnancy in multiple sclerosis (dated by TCRdb to between 2018 and 2021). Libraries were constructed by the immunoSEQ multiplex PCR assay. TCRdb took over this immuneACCESS table, retaining in-frame rearrangements with V and J assigned. Such tables are incomplete; in checked studies, under half of the missing clones stem from an unresolved V gene, and the remainder is unexplained. The sample table shows tens of thousands of clones, and approximately 90% are seen once. In total, the top ten clones hold roughly 2.5% of the sample. The sequenced sample was peripheral blood, obtained in the first trimester of pregnancy. The origin of the receptors is a female donor with multiple sclerosis, enrolled in a pregnancy study.

The CDR3 bases are TGTGCCAGCAGCTTGGAGACAGGGGGTGGAACCGGGGAGCTGTTTTTT. It is translated as CASSLETGGGTGELFF. The J gene is TRBJ2-2, the V gene TRBV5-6; 9 bases are a match to TRBD1. CDR3 size: 16 residues. The V and J ends lost 0 bases and 5 bases, in that order; junction bases with no gene match: 5. The germline V gene encodes CDR1 SGHDT and CDR2 YYEEEE.

The chain is built from TRBV11-3 and TRBJ1-1; 11 nucleotides match TRBD1. The V gene's germline CDR1 is SGHNT and CDR2 YENEEA. The CDR3 has 16 residues. After removal of 5 bases from V and 10 bases from J, the junction contained 15 bases not matched to a gene. This CDR3 reads CASSPGTGGVSMGAFF. In nucleotides, the CDR3 is TGTGCCAGCAGCCCCGGGACAGGGGGAGTCTCCATGGGAGCTTTCTTT.

The rearrangement joins TRBV15 to TRBJ2-2, with 14 positions matching TRBD2. Looked up from germline, CDR1 is LNHNV and CDR2 is YYDKDF (reference sequence). There are 20 residues in the CDR3. V lost 0 bases, J lost 3 bases, and 9 bases stayed unmatched. Written as DNA, the CDR3 is TGTGCCACCAGCAGAGATCCCCTCGGACTAGCGGGGGGTTACACCGGGGAGCTGTTTTTT. This encodes CATSRDPLGLAGGYTGELFF.

The J gene is TRBJ1-5, the V gene TRBV5-5; D remains unclear. CDR1 and CDR2 (germline): SGHKS, YYEKEE (reference sequence). The V end lost 3 bases, the J end lost 5 bases, and 18 bases lay between the germline ends. The CDR3 length is 16 residues. Here the CDR3 reads CASSSRHPLGYQPQHF. The CDR3 nucleotides are TGTGCCAGCAGCTCTCGACACCCTTTAGGATATCAGCCCCAGCATTTT. Full variable domain (rest looked up from reference TRBV5-5 and TRBJ1-5): DAGVTQSPTHLIKTRGQQVTLRCSPISGHKSVSWYQQVLGQGPQFIFQYYEKEERGRGNFPDRFSARQFPNYSSELNVNALLLGDSALYLCASSSRHPLGYQPQHFGDGTRLSIL.

The V and J genes are TRBV2 and TRBJ2-5; no clear D gene. Trimming cost V 3 bases and J 4 bases, with 12 bases left between them. The germline V gene has CDR1 SNHLY and CDR2 FYNNEI. The CDR3 is 14 residues long. As DNA, the CDR3 is TGTGCCAGCAGTGACATAAGAGTTTTAGAGACCCAGTACTTC. Its translation: CASSDIRVLETQYF.

The chain carries TRBV11-3 and TRBJ2-2; tentatively, D is TRBD1 (5 bases). Per germline, CDR1 SGHNT and CDR2 YENEEA. V lost 8 bases to trimming and J lost 6 bases, with 10 bases between them. The CDR3 covers 12 residues. In nucleotides, the CDR3 is TGTGCCAGCTATCAGGGCGCCGGGGAGCTGTTTTTT. Translation gives CASYQGAGELFF. Drawing the rest from reference TRBV11-3 and TRBJ2-2, the complete variable domain is EAGVVQSPRYKIIEKKQPVAFWCNPISGHNTLYWYLQNLGQGPELLIRYENEEAVDDSQLPKDRFSAERLKGVDSTLKIQPAELGDSAVYLCASYQGAGELFFGEGSRLTVL.

The chain carries TRBV18 and TRBJ2-2, with D perhaps matching TRBD2 (5 bases). The germline V gene encodes CDR1 KGHSH and CDR2 LQKENI. The CDR3 is 17 residues long. The V end was cut by 6 bases, the J end by 0 bases, with 17 bases between. CDR3 nucleotides: TGTGCCAGCTCCACGACTATAAAGATAACGAACACCGGGGAGCTGTTTTTT. Its protein is CASSTTIKITNTGELFF.